The 5 T cell receptor beta chains below were found in one sample sequenced in a study of shared clonotypes between healthy human individuals. Sequencing used immunoSEQ multiplex PCR; TCRdb keeps in-frame clones, though not all of them. The sample includes roughly 2.1 million clones, about 92% of them seen just once. CD8 cells regarded as naive lacked CD45RO, were positively chosen for CCR7, and omitted terminally differentiated effector memory CD45RA+ cells. The sample was naive CD8+ T cells from PBMCs. These receptors all come from a man aged 18 to 29 in good health. Some clones in this sample may be carry-over from other donors' samples.

The rearrangement links TRBV12-5 to TRBJ2-1; no clear D gene. V was clipped by 2 bases and J by 5 bases, with 4 bases between them. Germline V lookup: CDR1 LGHNT, CDR2 FRNRAP. The CDR3 covers 12 residues. The CDR3 region is CASGLPDNEQFF. Written as DNA, the CDR3 is TGTGCTAGTGGTTTGCCGGACAATGAGCAGTTCTTC.

V usage is TRBV11-2 and J usage is TRBJ2-2; 9 bases fit TRBD2. V lost 5 bases and J lost 7; bases outside the gene matches: 11. From germline, CDR1 is SGHAT and CDR2 FQNNGV. The CDR3 is made up of 16 amino acids. The CDR3 sequence is CASSGLLAGFVGELFF. CDR3 nucleotide sequence: TGTGCCAGCAGCGGTCTGCTAGCGGGATTCGTCGGGGAGCTGTTTTTT.

This chain uses TRBV6-1 with TRBJ1-2, with TRBD1 matching 7 bases. The CDR3 has 11 amino acids. CDR1 is MNHNS, CDR2 SASEGT, per germline. V dropped 10 bases and J dropped 7; count of bases not matched to a gene: 6. Here the CDR3 DNA reads TGTGCCACCGAGGGGGCACCTGGCTACACCTTC. It is translated as CATEGAPGYTF.

CDR3 sequence: CASSLLASTGELFF. The CDR3 coding sequence is TGTGCCAGCAGTTTATTAGCGTCCACCGGGGAGCTGTTTTTT. The chain uses TRBV27 and TRBJ2-2; weak D call: TRBD2 (5 bases). Per the germline V gene, CDR1 is MNHEY and CDR2 is SMNVEV (reference sequence). This CDR3 is built from 14 residues. Trimming left V 1 base short and J 4 bases short, with 7 bases between.

The gene calls are TRBV7-9 and TRBJ2-1, with no clear D. The CDR3 runs 15 residues. CDR1 is SEHNR and CDR2 is FQNEAQ in the germline V gene (reference sequence). Trimming took off 3 bases at V and 7 bases at J, with 16 bases between the two ends. The DNA for the CDR3 is TGTGCCAGCAGCTTCGACAAGCAATACGGTAATGAGCAGTTCTTC. This codes for CASSFDKQYGNEQFF.